This T cell receptor beta chain was recorded in a study of CD8+ T cells in alopecia areata. Study results and limitations: Baseline CD8+ expansion's link to response remains uncertain, as there was one nonresponder. Tofacitinib produced a significant decrease in scalp clonality and in expanded CD8+ clones among the top 100. Especially in alopecia totalis/universalis, lesional scalp showed greater clonality than normal scalp did.

With regard to this clone: Its cognate antigen is unknown. One junction end disagrees with the germline gene, perhaps due to a read error.

As for treatment: oral pan-JAK inhibitor, 5-10 mg twice daily. CDR1 LNHDA and CDR2 SQIVND come from the germline V gene (reference sequence). The CDR3 is 15 amino acids. Following RNA extraction, reverse transcription yielded cDNA that acted as the sequencing template. Here immunoSEQ multiplex PCR was the method, and the copy in TCRdb shows in-frame clones only, minus some. The profile shows more than 150,000 clones, 45% to 75% of them singletons. This sequence originates from a human donor with alopecia areata. V gene TRBV19 combines with J gene TRBJ2-6; D possibly corresponds to TRBD1 (5 bases). The sequenced sample was CD4+ T cells sorted from blood, obtained at week 4, from a patient treated with tofacitinib. CDR3: CASSPTGAGANVPTF. In DNA form, the CDR3 reads TGTGCCAGTAGTCCAACCGGCGCTGGGGCCAACGTCCCGACTTTC. The full variable domain, its missing parts supplied by reference TRBV19 and TRBJ2-6, is DGGITQSPKYLFRKEGQNVTLSCEQNLNHDAMYWYRQDPGQGLRLIYYSQIVNDFQKGDIAEGYSVSREKKESFPLTVTSAQKNPTAFYLCASSPTGAGANVPTFGAGSRLTVL.